The clone carrying this TCR beta chain was seen more than once but under ten times. Methods used by the authors: Reference gene primer amplification gave nucleated cell count estimates. Method: immunoSEQ multiplex PCR; TCRdb's copy keeps in-frame clones and lacks some. That table gives V, J and clone size, and the DNA gave D and trimming. The repertoire holds some 260,000 clones, with about 91% as singletons. The CDR3 sequence is 13 residues long. The germline V gene encodes CDR1 SGHVS and CDR2 FNYEAQ. Trimming cost V 2 bases and J 6 bases, with 8 bases left between them. The data originate from a study of blood T cell repertoires in COVID-19. Study-level information: COVID-19 samples collected from the United States, Italy and Spain covered acute and convalescent phases. T cells, B-cell-depleted T cells, or PBMCs supplied cDNA or gDNA.

The chain has TRBV7-6 and TRBJ2-1; D is ambiguous. This TCR was recovered from a woman aged 30 to 39 with COVID-19, enrolled during active disease. The specimen was peripheral blood. In nucleotides, the CDR3 is TGTGCCAGCAGCTTACGGTCTCTCAATGAGCAGTTCTTC. Amino acid sequence: CASSLRSLNEQFF. Variable domain in full (rest from reference TRBV7-6 and TRBJ2-1): GAGVSQSPRYKVTKRGQDVALRCDPISGHVSLYWYRQALGQGPEFLTYFNYEAQQDKSGLPNDRFSAERPEGSISTLTIQRTEQRDSAMYRCASSLRSLNEQFFGPGTRLTVL.